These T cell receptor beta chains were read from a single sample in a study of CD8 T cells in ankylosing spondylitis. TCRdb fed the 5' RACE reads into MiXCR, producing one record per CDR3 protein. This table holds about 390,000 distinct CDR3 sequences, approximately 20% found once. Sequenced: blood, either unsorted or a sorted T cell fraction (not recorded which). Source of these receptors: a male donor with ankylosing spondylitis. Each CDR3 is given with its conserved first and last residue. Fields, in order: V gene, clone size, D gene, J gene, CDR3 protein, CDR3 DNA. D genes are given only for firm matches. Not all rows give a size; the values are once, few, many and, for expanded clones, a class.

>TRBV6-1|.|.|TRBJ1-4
CASRTGTLGEKLFF
TGTGCCAGCCGAACTGGGACCTTGGGCGAAAAACTGTTTTTT
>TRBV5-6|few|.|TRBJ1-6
CASKNRASYNSPLHF
TGTGCCAGCAAGAACAGGGCCTCCTATAATTCACCCCTCCACTTT
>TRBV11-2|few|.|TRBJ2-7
CASSAPISEQYF
TGTGCCAGCAGCGCCCCGATAAGTGAGCAGTACTTC
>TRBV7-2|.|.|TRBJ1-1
CASSLRPGQIRGNTEAFF
TGTGCCAGCAGCTTGCGGCCAGGTCAAATTCGAGGAAACACTGAAGCTTTCTTT
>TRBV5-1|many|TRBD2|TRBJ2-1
CASNLAGQKGVYNEQFF
TGCGCCAGCAATCTAGCGGGACAGAAAGGGGTATACAATGAGCAGTTCTTC
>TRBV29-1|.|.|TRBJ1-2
CSVVPRRTAPLYGYTF
TGCAGCGTTGTCCCGCGGCGGACGGCCCCGCTCTATGGCTACACCTTC
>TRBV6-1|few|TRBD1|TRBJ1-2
CASSASGTAGSGGYTF
TGTGCCAGCAGTGCTTCCGGGACAGCGGGGAGCGGAGGCTACACCTTC
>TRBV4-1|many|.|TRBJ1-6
CASSQDEFHISPLHF
TGCGCCAGCAGCCAAGATGAATTTCACATTTCACCCCTCCACTTT
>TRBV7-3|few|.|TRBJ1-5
CASSRFHNQPQHF
TGTGCCAGCAGCCGGTTCCACAATCAGCCCCAGCATTTT
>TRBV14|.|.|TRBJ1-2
CASSQDISGAFYGYTF
TGTGCCAGCAGCCAAGATATATCGGGGGCGTTCTATGGCTACACCTTC
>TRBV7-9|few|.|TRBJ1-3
CASSLALGSGNTIYF
TGTGCCAGCAGCTTAGCTTTGGGGTCTGGAAACACCATATATTTT
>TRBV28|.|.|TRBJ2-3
CASSTHSTDTQYF
TGTGCCAGCAGTACCCACAGCACAGATACGCAGTATTTT
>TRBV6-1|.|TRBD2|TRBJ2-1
CASSVAGGRNEQFF
TGTGCCAGCAGTGTAGCGGGAGGGAGAAATGAGCAGTTCTTC
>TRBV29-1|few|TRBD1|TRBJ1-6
CSVGRDRNSPLHF
TGCAGCGTTGGCCGGGACAGGAATTCACCCCTCCACTTT
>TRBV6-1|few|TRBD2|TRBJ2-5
CASRPLAGQETQYF
TGTGCCAGCCGGCCGCTAGCGGGGCAAGAGACCCAGTACTTC
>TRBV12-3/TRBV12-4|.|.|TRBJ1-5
CASGPPGGFSNQPQHF
TGTGCCAGCGGCCCCCCGGGAGGATTTAGCAATCAGCCCCAGCATTTT
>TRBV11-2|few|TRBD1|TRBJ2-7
CASSRTGGSYEQYF
TGTGCCAGCAGCAGGACAGGGGGCTCGTACGAGCAGTACTTC
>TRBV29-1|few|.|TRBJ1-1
CSVEREVNTEAFF
TGCAGCGTGGAGAGGGAGGTAAACACTGAAGCTTTCTTT
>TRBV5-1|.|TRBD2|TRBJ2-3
CASSFKREFADTQYF
TGCGCCAGCAGCTTCAAGCGGGAGTTCGCAGATACGCAGTATTTT
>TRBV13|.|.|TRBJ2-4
CASSPPAGRLNIQYF
TGTGCCAGCAGCCCCCCCGCGGGAAGATTGAACATTCAGTACTTC
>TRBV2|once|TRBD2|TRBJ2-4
CASSEVFASGNKNIQYF
TGTGCCAGCAGTGAAGTTTTCGCTAGCGGAAACAAAAACATTCAGTACTTC
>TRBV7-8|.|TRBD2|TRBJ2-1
CASSNREGYNEQFF
TGTGCCAGCAGCAACCGGGAGGGGTACAATGAGCAGTTCTTC
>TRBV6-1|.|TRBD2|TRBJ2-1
CASRTLAGGLDEQFF
TGTGCCAGCAGGACACTAGCGGGAGGCCTGGATGAGCAGTTCTTC
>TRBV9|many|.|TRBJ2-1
CASSVEAPHLNPYNEQFF
TGTGCCAGCAGCGTAGAGGCCCCCCATCTCAACCCCTACAATGAGCAGTTCTTC
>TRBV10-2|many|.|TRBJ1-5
CASRGKGGQPQHF
TGCGCCAGCAGGGGGAAAGGAGGTCAGCCCCAGCATTTT
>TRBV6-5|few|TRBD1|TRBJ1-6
CASSYTGTGVYNSPLHF
TGTGCCAGCAGTTACACCGGGACAGGGGTCTATAATTCACCCCTCCACTTT
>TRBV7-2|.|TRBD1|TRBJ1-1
CASSLMGQRGTEAFF
TGTGCCAGCAGCTTAATGGGACAGAGGGGCACTGAAGCTTTCTTT
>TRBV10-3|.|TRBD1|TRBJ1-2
CAIRGTGLDGYTF
TGTGCCATCAGGGGGACAGGGTTGGATGGCTACACCTTC
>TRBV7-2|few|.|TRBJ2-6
CASSLDSGANVLTF
TGTGCCAGCAGCTTGGACTCTGGGGCCAACGTCCTGACTTTC
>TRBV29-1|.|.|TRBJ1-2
CSAHQLSYGYTF
TGCAGCGCACATCAGTTGAGCTATGGCTACACCTTC
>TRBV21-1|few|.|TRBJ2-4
CASSKSTSTGELAKNIQYF
TGTGCCAGCAGCAAATCAACCTCGACAGGGGAACTAGCCAAAAACATTCAGTACTTC
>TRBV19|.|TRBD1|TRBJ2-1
CASSRGWQGEQFF
TGTGCCAGTAGCAGGGGGTGGCAGGGGGAGCAGTTCTTC
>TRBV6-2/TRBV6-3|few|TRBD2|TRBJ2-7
CASSLPGLAGGSYEQYF
TGTGCCAGCAGCCTACCGGGACTAGCGGGAGGGTCCTACGAGCAGTACTTC
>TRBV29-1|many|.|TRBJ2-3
CSVGWEITDTQYF
TGCAGCGTTGGGTGGGAGATCACAGATACGCAGTATTTT
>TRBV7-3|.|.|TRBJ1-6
CASSQVASRNSPLHF
TGTGCCAGCAGCCAAGTGGCAAGTAGAAATTCACCCCTCCACTTT
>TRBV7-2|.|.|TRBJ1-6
CASSLMGRDNSPLHF
TGTGCCAGCAGCTTAATGGGACGGGATAATTCACCCCTCCACTTT
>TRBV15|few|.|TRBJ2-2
CATSRDEGIGELFF
TGTGCCACCAGCAGAGACGAGGGTATCGGGGAGCTGTTTTTT
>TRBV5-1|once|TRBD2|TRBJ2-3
CASSLVTSGDRGTQYF
TGCGCCAGCAGCTTGGTGACTAGCGGGGACCGAGGCACGCAGTATTTT
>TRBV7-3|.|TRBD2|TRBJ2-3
CASSTQAGMTDTQYF
TGTGCCAGCAGCACTCAAGCGGGAATGACAGATACGCAGTATTTT
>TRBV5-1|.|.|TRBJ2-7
CASSLVVDEKQYF
TGCGCCAGCAGCTTGGTGGTTGACGAGAAGCAGTACTTC
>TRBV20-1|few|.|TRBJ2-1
CSAREAVGSYNEQFF
TGCAGTGCTAGAGAGGCGGTGGGCTCCTACAATGAGCAGTTCTTC
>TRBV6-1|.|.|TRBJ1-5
CASSREASNQPQHF
TGTGCCAGCAGCCGGGAGGCCAGCAATCAGCCCCAGCATTTT
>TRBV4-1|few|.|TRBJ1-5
CASSQAYGNSNQPQHF
TGCGCCAGCAGCCAAGCCTACGGGAATAGCAATCAGCCCCAGCATTTT
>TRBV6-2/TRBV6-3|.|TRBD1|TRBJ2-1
CASRMTGPYNEQFF
TGTGCCAGCAGGATGACAGGGCCCTACAATGAGCAGTTCTTC
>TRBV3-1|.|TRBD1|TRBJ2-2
CASSRTAGTGTGELFF
TGTGCCAGCAGTCGTACCGCCGGGACAGGGACCGGGGAGCTGTTTTTT
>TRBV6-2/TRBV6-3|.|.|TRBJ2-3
CASSDRRQALTDTQYF
TGTGCCAGCAGTGACCGAAGACAGGCGCTCACAGATACGCAGTATTTT